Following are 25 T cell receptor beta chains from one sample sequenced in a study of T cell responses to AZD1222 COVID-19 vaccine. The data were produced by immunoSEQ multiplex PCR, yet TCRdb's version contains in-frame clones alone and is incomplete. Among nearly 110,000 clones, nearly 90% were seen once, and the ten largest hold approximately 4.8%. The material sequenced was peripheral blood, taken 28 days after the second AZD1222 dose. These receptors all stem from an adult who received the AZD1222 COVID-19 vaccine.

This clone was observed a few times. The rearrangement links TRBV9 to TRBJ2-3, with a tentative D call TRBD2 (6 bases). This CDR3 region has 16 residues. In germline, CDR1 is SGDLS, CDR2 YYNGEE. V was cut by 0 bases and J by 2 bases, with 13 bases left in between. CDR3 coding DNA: TGTGCCAGCAGCGTAGGGATTAGCGGCTACACAGATACGCAGTATTTT. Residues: CASSVGISGYTDTQYF.

The CDR3 loop reads CASSLVSAPGGQTQYF. CDR3 DNA sequence: TGCGCCAGCAGCTTGGTGTCGGCCCCCGGGGGACAGACCCAGTACTTC. This chain joins TRBV5-1 and TRBJ2-5; TRBD2 might be the D (6 bases). Germline V gene sequence: CDR1 SGHRS, CDR2 YFSETQ. The V and J ends lost 0 bases and 6 bases respectively, with 18 bases between them. The CDR3 is 16 amino acids.

The DNA of the CDR3 is TGTGCCATCAGTGAAGAGACATCAGAAGAGACCCAGTACTTC. It specifies CAISEETSEETQYF. This chain connects TRBV10-3 to TRBJ2-5; D is uncertain. The CDR3 spans 14 residues. V lost 3 bases and J 3 bases, leaving 11 bases between the germline ends. Germline loops: CDR1 ENHRY, CDR2 SYGVKD.

This CDR3 is CASSVLQGATNEKLFF. The CDR3 region has the DNA TGTGCCAGCAGCGTACTACAGGGGGCAACTAATGAAAAACTGTTTTTT. The chain combines TRBV7-2 with TRBJ1-4; 8 nucleotides match TRBD1. The germline V gene encodes CDR1 SGHTA and CDR2 FQGNSA. This CDR3 spans 16 amino acids. V trimming: 5 bases; J trimming: 0 bases; junction bases outside the gene matches: 5.

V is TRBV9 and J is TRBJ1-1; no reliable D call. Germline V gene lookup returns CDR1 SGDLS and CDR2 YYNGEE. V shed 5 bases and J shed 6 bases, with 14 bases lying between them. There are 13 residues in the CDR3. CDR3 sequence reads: CASRARDISEAFF. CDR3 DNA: TGTGCCAGCAGAGCCAGAGATATTTCTGAAGCTTTCTTT.

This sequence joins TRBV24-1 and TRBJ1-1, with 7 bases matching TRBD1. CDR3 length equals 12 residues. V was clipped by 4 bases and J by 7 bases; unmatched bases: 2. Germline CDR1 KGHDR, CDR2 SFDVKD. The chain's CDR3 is CATSEGDSEAFF. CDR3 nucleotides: TGTGCCACCAGTGAAGGGGACAGTGAAGCTTTCTTT.

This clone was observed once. This chain's CDR3 is CASTLDWGVIGELFF. CDR3 DNA: TGTGCCAGCACTTTGGATTGGGGTGTTATTGGGGAGCTGTTTTTT. The chain combines TRBV11-3 with TRBJ2-2, with no clear D. The CDR3 loop spans 15 amino acids. Per the germline V gene, CDR1 is SGHNT and CDR2 is YENEEA. Trimming took off 7 bases at V and 8 bases at J, with 20 bases between the two ends.

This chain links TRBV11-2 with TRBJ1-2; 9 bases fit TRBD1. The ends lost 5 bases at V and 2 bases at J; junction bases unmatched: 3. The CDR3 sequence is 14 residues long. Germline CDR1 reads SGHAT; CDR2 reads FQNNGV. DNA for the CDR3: TGTGCCAGCAGCCACACAGGGGGCAACTATGGCTACACCTTC. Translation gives CASSHTGGNYGYTF.

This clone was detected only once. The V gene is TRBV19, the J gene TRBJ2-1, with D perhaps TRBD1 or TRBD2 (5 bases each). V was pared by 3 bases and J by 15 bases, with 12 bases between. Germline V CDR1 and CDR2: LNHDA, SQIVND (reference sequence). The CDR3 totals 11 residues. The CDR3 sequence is CASSIGASPFF. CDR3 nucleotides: TGTGCCAGTAGTATCGGGGCCTCTCCGTTCTTC. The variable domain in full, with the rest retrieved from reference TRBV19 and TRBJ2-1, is DGGITQSPKYLFRKEGQNVTLSCEQNLNHDAMYWYRQDPGQGLRLIYYSQIVNDFQKGDIAEGYSVSREKKESFPLTVTSAQKNPTAFYLCASSIGASPFFGPGTRLTVL.

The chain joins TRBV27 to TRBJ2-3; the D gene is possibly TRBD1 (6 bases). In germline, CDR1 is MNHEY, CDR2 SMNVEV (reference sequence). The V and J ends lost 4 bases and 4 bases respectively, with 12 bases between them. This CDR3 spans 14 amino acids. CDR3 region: CASSSPGVADTQYF. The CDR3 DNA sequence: TGTGCCAGCAGTTCCCCAGGGGTCGCAGATACGCAGTATTTT.

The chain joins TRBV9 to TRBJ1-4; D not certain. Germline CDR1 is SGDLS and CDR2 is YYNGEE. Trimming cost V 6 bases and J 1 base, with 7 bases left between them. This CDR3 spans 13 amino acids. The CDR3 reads CASKGGTNEKLFF. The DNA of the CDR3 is TGTGCCAGCAAGGGAGGAACTAATGAAAAACTGTTTTTT.

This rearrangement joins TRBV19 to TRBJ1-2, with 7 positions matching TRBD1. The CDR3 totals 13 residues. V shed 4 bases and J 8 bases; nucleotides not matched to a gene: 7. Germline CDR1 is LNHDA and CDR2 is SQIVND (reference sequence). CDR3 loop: CASSSTGQPGYTF. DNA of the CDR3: TGTGCCAGTAGTAGTACGGGACAGCCCGGCTACACCTTC.

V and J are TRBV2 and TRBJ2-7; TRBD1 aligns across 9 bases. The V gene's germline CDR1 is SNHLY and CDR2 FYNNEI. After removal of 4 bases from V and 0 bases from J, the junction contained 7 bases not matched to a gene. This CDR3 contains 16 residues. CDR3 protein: CASSGTGVVSSYEQYF. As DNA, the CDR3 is TGTGCCAGCAGTGGGACAGGGGTAGTGTCCTCCTACGAGCAGTACTTC.

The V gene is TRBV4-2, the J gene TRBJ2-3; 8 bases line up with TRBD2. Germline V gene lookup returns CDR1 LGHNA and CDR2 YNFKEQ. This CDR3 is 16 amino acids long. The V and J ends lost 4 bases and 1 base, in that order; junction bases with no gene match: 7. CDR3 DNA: TGTGCCAGCAGCCCCGACTGGCGGGGGGGCACAGATACGCAGTATTTT. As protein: CASSPDWRGGTDTQYF.

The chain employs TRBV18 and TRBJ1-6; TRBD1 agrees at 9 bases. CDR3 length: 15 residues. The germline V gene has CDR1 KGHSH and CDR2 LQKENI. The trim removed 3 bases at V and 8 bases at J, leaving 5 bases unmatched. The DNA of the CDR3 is TGTGCCAGCTCACCTCCGACAGGGGGAGATTCACCCCTCCACTTT. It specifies CASSPPTGGDSPLHF.

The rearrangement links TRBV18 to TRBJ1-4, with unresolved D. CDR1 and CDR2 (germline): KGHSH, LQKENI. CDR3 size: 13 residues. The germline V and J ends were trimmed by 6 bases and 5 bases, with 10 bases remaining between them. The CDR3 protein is CASSQDWNEKLFF. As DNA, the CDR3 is TGTGCCAGCTCGCAGGACTGGAATGAAAAACTGTTTTTT.

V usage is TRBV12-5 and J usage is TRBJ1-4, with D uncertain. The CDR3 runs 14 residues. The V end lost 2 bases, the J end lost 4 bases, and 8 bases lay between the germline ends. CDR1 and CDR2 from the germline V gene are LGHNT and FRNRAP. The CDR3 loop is CASGLNTINEKLFF. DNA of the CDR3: TGTGCTAGTGGTTTGAACACGATTAATGAAAAACTGTTTTTT.

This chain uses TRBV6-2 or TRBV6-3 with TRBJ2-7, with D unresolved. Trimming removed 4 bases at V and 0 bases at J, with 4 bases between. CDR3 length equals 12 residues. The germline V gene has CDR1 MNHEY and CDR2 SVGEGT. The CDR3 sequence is CASSSNSYEQYF. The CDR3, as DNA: TGTGCCAGCAGTTCTAACTCCTACGAGCAGTACTTC.

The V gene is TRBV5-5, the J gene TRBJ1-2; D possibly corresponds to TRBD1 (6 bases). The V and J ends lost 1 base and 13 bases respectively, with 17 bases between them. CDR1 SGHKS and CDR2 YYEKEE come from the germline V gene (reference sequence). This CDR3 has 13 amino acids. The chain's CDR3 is CASSLWGLEGSTF. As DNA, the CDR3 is TGTGCCAGCAGCTTGTGGGGGCTAGAAGGCAGCACCTTC.

The CDR3 here is CASSIDLKRLYF. CDR3 DNA: TGTGCCAGTAGTATAGACCTTAAAAGGCTTTATTTT. The chain recombines TRBV19 with TRBJ1-3; D not certain. Germline CDR1 reads LNHDA; CDR2 reads SQIVND (reference sequence). The CDR3 covers 12 residues. Trimming took 0 bases from V and 16 from J, leaving 13 bases between them.

DNA of the CDR3: TGTGCCAGCAGTCATGGGACTGGCTACGAGCAGTACTTC. Translating it yields CASSHGTGYEQYF. The chain has TRBV27 and TRBJ2-7; a weak D match, TRBD2 (6 bases). Per the germline V gene, CDR1 is MNHEY and CDR2 is SMNVEV (reference sequence). The V and J ends lost 5 bases and 3 bases respectively, with 11 bases between them. The CDR3 covers 13 residues.

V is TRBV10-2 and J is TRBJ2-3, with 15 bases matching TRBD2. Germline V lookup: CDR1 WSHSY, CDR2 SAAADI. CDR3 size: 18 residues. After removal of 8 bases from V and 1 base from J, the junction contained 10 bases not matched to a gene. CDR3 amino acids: CASGLRTSGGVRTDTQYF. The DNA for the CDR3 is TGCGCCAGCGGCCTTCGGACTAGCGGGGGGGTTCGCACAGATACGCAGTATTTT.

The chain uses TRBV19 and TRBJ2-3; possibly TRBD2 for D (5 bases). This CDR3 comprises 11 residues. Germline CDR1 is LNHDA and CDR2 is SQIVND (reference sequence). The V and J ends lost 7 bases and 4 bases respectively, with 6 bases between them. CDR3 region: CASKEADTQYF. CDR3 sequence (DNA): TGTGCCAGTAAGGAGGCAGATACGCAGTATTTT.

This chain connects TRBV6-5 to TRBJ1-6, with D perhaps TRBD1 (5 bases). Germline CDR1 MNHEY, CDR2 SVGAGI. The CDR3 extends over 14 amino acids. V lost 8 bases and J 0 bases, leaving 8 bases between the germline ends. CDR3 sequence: CASRQGSYNSPLHF. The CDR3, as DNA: TGTGCCAGCCGGCAGGGCTCCTATAATTCACCCCTCCACTTT.

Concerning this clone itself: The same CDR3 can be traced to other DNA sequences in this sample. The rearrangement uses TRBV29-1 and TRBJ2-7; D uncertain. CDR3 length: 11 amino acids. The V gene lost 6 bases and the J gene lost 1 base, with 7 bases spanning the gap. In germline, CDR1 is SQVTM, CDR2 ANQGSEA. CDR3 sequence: CSVASSYEQYF. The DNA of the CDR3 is TGCAGCGTGGCCAGTTCCTACGAGCAGTACTTC.